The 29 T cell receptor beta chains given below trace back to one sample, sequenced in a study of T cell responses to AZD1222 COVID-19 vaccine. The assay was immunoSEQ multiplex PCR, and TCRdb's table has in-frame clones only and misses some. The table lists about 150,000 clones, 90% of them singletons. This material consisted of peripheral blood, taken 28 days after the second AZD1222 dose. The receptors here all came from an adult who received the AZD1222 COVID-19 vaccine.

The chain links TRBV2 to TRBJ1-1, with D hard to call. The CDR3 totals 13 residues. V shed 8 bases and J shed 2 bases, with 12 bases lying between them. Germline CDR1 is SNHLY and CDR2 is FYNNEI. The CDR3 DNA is TGTGCCAGCTGTTATAGGATTAACACTGAAGCTTTCTTT. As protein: CASCYRINTEAFF.

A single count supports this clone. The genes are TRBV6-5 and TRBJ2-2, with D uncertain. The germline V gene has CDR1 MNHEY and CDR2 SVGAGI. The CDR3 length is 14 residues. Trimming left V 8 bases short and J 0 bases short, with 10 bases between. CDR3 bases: TGTGCCAGCCTTCGAGCGCCGAACACCGGGGAGCTGTTTTTT. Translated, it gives CASLRAPNTGELFF.

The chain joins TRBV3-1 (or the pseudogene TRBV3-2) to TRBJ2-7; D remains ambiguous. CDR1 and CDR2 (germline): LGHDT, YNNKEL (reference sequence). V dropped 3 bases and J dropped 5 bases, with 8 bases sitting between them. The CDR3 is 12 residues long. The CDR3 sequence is CASSQPMDEQYF. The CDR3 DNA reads TGTGCCAGCAGCCAGCCGATGGACGAGCAGTACTTC.

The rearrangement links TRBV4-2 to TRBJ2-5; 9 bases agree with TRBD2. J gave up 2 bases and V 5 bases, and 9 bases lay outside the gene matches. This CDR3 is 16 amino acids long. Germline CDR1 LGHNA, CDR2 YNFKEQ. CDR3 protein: CASSGGRGGAQETQYF. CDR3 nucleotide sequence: TGTGCCAGCAGCGGGGGCCGCGGGGGGGCTCAAGAGACCCAGTACTTC.

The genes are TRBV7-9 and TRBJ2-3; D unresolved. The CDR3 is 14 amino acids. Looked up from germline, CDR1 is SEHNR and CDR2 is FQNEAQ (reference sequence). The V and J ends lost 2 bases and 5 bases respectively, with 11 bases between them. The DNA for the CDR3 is TGTGCCAGCAGCTTAAACAGTGATTTAGATACGCAGTATTTT. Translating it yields CASSLNSDLDTQYF.

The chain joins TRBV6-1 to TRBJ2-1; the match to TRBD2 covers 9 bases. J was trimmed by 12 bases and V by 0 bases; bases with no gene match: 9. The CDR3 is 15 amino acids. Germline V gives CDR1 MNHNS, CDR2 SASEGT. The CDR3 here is CASSEAASGAHGQFF. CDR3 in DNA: TGTGCCAGCAGTGAAGCGGCTAGCGGGGCCCACGGGCAGTTCTTC.

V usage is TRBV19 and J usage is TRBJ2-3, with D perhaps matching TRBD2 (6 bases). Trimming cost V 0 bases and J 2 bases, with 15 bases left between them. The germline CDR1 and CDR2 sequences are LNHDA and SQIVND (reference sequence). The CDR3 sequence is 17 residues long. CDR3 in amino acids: CASSIDLPGAVTDTQYF. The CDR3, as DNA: TGTGCCAGTAGTATAGATCTCCCGGGAGCGGTCACAGATACGCAGTATTTT.

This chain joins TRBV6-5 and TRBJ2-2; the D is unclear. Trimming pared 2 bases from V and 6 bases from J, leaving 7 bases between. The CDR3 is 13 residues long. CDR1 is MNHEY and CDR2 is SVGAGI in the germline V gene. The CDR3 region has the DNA TGTGCCAGCAGTTACACGGACCCCGGGGAGCTGTTTTTT. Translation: CASSYTDPGELFF.

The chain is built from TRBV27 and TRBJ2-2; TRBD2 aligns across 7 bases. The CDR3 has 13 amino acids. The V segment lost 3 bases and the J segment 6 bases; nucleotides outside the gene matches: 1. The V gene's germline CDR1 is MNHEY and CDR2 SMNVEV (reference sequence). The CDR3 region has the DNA TGTGCCAGCAGTTTCCGGGGGGCCGGGGAGCTGTTTTTT. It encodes CASSFRGAGELFF.

Written as DNA, the CDR3 is TGTGCCAGCAGCTTAGAAGGGGTCGTGATGAACACTGAAGCTTTCTTT. This encodes CASSLEGVVMNTEAFF. The rearrangement joins TRBV7-8 to TRBJ1-1, with D possibly being TRBD1 (5 bases). This CDR3 region has 16 residues. V lost 1 base, J lost 0 bases, and 12 bases lay in between. From germline, CDR1 is SGHVS and CDR2 FQNEAQ.

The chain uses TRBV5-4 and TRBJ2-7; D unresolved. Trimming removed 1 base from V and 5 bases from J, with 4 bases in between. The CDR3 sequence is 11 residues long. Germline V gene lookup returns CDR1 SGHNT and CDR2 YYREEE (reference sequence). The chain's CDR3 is CASSLQDEQYF. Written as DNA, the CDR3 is TGTGCCAGCAGCTTGCAGGACGAGCAGTACTTC.

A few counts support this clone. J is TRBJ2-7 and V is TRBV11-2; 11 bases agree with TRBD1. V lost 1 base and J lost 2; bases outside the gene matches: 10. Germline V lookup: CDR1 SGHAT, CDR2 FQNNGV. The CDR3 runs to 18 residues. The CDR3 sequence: CASSLVKRDRGSTYEQYF. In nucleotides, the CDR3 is TGTGCCAGCAGCTTAGTAAAACGGGACAGGGGGTCAACCTACGAGCAGTACTTC.

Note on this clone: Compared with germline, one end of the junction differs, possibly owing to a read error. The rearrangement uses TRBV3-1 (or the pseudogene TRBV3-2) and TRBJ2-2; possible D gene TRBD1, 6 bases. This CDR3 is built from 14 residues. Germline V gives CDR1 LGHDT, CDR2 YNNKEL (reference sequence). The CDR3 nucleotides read TGTGCCAGCAGACGTCAGGGGAACAACGGGGAGCTGTTTTTT. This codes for CASRRQGNNGELFF.

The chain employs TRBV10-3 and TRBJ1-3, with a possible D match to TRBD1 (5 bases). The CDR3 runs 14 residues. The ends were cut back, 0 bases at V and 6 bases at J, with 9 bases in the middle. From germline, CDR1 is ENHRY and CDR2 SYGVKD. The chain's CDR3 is CAISESGTENTIYF. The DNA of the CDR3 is TGTGCCATCAGTGAGTCGGGGACGGAAAACACCATATATTTT.

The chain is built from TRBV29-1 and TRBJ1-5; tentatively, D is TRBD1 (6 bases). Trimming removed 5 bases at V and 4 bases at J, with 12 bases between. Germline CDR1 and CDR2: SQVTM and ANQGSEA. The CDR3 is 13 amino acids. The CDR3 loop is CSVRRGRNQPQHF. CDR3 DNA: TGCAGCGTTCGCAGGGGCCGGAATCAGCCCCAGCATTTT. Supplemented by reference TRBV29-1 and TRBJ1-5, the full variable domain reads SAVISQKPSRDICQRGTSLTIQCQVDSQVTMMFWYRQQPGQSLTLIATANQGSEATYESGFVIDKFPISRPNLTFSTLTVSNMSPEDSSIYLCSVRRGRNQPQHFGDGTRLSIL.

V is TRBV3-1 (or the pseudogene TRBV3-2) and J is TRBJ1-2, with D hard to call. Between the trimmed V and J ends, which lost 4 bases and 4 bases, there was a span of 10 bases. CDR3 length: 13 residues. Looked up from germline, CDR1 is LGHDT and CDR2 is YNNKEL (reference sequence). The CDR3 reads CASSRFAIYGYTF. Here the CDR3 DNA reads TGTGCCAGCAGCCGGTTCGCCATCTATGGCTACACCTTC.

The CDR3 DNA is TGTGCCAGCAGCGTAGTTACTAGCGGGACAGATACGCAGTATTTT. It specifies CASSVVTSGTDTQYF. The chain couples TRBV9 to TRBJ2-3; 9 bases are shared with TRBD2. Looked up from germline, CDR1 is SGDLS and CDR2 is YYNGEE. There are 15 residues in the CDR3. Losses at the gene ends were 0 bases for V and 3 bases for J; bases not matched to a gene: 2. The whole variable domain, remainder taken from reference TRBV9 and TRBJ2-3, is DSGVTQTPKHLITATGQRVTLRCSPRSGDLSVYWYQQSLDQGLQFLIQYYNGEERAKGNILERFSAQQFPDLHSELNLSSLELGDSALYFCASSVVTSGTDTQYFGPGTRLTVL.

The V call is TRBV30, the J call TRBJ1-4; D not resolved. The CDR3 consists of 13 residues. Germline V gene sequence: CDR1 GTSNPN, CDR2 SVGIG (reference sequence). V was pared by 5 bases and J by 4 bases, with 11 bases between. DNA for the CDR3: TGTGCCTGGGGACGGATTTTTAATGAAAAACTGTTTTTT. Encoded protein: CAWGRIFNEKLFF.

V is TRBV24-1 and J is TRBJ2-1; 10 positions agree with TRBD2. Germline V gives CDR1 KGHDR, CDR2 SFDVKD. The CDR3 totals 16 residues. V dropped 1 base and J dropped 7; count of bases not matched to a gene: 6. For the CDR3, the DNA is TGTGCCACCAGTGATTTAACTAGCGGGATCCAGAATGAGCAGTTCTTC. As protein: CATSDLTSGIQNEQFF.

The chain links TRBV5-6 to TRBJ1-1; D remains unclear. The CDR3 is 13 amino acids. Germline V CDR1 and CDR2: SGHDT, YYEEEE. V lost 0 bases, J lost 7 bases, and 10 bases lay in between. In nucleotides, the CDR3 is TGTGCCAGCAGCTTGGCCCGCCAGATTGAAGCTTTCTTT. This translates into CASSLARQIEAFF.

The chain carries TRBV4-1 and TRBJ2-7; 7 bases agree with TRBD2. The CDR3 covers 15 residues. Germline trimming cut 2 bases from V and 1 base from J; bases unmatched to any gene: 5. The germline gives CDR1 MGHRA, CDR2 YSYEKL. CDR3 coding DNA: TGCGCCAGCAGCCAACCAGCGGGAAGTTCCTACGAGCAGTACTTC. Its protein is CASSQPAGSSYEQYF.

CDR3 loop: CSASAGVSNQPQHF. In nucleotides, the CDR3 is TGCAGTGCTAGTGCCGGGGTGAGCAATCAGCCCCAGCATTTT. The V gene is TRBV20-1, the J gene TRBJ1-5; D call uncertain. The CDR3 contains 14 residues. V shed 3 bases and J shed 1 base, with 10 bases lying between them. Germline CDR1 DFQATT, CDR2 SNEGSKA (reference sequence).

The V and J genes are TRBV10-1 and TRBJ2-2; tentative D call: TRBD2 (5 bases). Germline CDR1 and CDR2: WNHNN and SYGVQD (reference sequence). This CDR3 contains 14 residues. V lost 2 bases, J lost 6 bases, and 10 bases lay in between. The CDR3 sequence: CASSEVRGAGELFF. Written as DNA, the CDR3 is TGCGCCAGCAGTGAGGTTCGGGGTGCCGGGGAGCTGTTTTTT.

The CDR3 DNA is TGTGCCAGCACTTCCGGCCTCTACACTGAAGCTTTCTTT. This encodes CASTSGLYTEAFF. The V gene is TRBV6-5, the J gene TRBJ1-1; D remains unclear. The germline V gene encodes CDR1 MNHEY and CDR2 SVGAGI. V lost 7 bases to trimming and J lost 3 bases, with 12 bases between them. This CDR3 spans 13 amino acids.

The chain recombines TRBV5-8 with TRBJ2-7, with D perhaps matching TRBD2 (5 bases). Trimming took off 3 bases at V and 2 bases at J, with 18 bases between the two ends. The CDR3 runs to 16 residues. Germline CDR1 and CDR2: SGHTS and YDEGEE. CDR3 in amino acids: CASSSPTGSIPYEQYF. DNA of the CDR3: TGTGCCAGCAGCTCCCCAACGGGGTCTATCCCCTACGAGCAGTACTTC.

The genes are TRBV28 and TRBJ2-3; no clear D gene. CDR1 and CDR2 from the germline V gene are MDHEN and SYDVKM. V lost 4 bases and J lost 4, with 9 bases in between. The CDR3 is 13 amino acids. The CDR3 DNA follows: TGTGCCAGCAGTTCGCTAGTCCCAGATACGCAGTATTTT. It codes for CASSSLVPDTQYF.

The CDR3 DNA follows: TGTGCCAGCAGTTTCGGGGCCACAACTAATGAAAAACTGTTTTTT. Its protein is CASSFGATTNEKLFF. V and J are TRBV28 and TRBJ1-4, with D possibly TRBD1 on 5 matching bases. Deletions cut 3 bases from V and 0 bases from J, with 8 bases between. CDR3 length: 15 residues. Germline lookup yields CDR1 MDHEN and CDR2 SYDVKM.

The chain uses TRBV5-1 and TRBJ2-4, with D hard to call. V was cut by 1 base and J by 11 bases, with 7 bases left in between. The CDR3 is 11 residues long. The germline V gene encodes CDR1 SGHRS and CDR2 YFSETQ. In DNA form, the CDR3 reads TGCGCCAGCAGCTTGACGCGTTTTCAGTACTTC. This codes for CASSLTRFQYF.

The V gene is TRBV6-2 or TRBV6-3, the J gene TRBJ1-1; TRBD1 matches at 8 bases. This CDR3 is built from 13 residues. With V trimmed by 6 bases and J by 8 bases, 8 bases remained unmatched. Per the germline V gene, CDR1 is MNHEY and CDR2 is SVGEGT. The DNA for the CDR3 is TGTGCCAGCAGCTCGGACAGGGCTCGGGAAGCTTTCTTT. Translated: CASSSDRAREAFF.